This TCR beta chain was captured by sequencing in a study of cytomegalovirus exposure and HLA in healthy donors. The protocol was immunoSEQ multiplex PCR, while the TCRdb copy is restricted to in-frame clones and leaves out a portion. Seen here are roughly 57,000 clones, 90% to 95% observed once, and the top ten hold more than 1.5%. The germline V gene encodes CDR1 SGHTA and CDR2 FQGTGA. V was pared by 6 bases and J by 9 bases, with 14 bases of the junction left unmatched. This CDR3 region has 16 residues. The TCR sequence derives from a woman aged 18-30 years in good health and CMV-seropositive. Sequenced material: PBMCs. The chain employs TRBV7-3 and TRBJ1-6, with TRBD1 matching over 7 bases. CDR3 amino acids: CASSPSPQGGGSPLHF. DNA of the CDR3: TGTGCCAGCAGTCCGAGCCCCCAGGGGGGCGGTTCACCCCTCCACTTT. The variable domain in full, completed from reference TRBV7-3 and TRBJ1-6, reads GAGVSQTPSNKVTEKGKYVELRCDPISGHTALYWYRQSLGQGPEFLIYFQGTGAADDSGLPNDRFFAVRPEGSVSTLKIQRTERGDSAVYLCASSPSPQGGGSPLHFGNGTRLTVT.